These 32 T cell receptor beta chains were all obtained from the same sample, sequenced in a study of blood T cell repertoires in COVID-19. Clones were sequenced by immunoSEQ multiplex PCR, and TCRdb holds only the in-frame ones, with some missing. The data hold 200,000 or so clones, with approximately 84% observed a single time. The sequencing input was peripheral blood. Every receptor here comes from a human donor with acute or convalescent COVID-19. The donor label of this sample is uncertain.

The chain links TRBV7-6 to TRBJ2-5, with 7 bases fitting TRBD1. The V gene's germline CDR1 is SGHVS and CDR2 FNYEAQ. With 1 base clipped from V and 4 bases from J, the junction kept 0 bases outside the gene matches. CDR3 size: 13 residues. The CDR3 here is CASSLGQGETQYF. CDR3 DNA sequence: TGTGCCAGCAGCTTAGGACAGGGAGAGACCCAGTACTTC.

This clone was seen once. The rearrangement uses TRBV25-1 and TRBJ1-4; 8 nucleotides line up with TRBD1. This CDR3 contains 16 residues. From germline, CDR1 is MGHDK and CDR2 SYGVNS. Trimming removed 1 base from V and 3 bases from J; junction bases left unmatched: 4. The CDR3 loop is CASSEWTGMANEKLFF. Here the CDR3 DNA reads TGTGCCAGCAGTGAATGGACAGGGATGGCTAATGAAAAACTGTTTTTT.

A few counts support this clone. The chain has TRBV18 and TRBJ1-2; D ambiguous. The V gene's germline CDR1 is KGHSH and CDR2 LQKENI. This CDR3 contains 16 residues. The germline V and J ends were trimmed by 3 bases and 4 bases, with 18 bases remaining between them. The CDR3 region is CASSPIAPGMGYGYTF. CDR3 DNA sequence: TGTGCCAGCTCACCGATTGCTCCGGGGATGGGCTATGGCTACACCTTC.

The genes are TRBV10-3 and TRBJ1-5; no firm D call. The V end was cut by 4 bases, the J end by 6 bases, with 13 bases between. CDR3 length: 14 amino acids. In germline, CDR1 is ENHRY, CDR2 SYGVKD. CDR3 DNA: TGTGCCATCAGTGTGGGCAGCGCGGGTCAGCCCCAGCATTTT. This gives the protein CAISVGSAGQPQHF.

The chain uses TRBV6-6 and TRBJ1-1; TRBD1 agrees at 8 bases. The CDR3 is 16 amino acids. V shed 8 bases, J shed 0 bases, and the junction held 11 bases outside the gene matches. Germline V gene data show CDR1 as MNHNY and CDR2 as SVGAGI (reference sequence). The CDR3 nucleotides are TGTGCCAGCTCCTCGAGACAGGGGTTGATGAACACTGAAGCTTTCTTT. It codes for CASSSRQGLMNTEAFF.

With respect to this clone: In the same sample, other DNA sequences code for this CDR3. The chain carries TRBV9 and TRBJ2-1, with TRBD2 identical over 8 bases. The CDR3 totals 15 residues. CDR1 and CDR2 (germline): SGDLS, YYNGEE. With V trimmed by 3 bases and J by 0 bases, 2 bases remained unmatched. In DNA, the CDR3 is TGTGCCAGCAGCGCCGGGACTAGCTCCTACAATGAGCAGTTCTTC. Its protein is CASSAGTSSYNEQFF.

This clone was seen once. The CDR3: CASRARRDRLKNIQYF. CDR3 DNA sequence: TGTGCCAGTAGGGCCCGAAGGGACAGGCTGAAAAACATTCAGTACTTC. The V gene is TRBV19, the J gene TRBJ2-4, with 8 bases fitting TRBD1. With 6 bases clipped from V and 4 bases from J, the junction kept 11 bases outside the gene matches. Germline CDR1 and CDR2: LNHDA and SQIVND (reference sequence). The length of the CDR3 is 16 residues. Supplemented by reference TRBV19 and TRBJ2-4, the full variable domain reads DGGITQSPKYLFRKEGQNVTLSCEQNLNHDAMYWYRQDPGQGLRLIYYSQIVNDFQKGDIAEGYSVSREKKESFPLTVTSAQKNPTAFYLCASRARRDRLKNIQYFGAGTRLSVL.

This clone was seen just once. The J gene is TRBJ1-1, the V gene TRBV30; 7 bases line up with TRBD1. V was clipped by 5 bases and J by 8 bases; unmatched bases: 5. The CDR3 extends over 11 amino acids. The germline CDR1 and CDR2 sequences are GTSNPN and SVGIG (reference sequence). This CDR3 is CAWGEQGEAFF. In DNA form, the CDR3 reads TGTGCCTGGGGGGAACAGGGGGAAGCTTTCTTT.

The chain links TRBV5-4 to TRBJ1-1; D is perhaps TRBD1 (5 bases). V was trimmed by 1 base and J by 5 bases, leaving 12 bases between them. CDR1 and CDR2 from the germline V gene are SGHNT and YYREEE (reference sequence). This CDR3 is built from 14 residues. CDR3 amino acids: CASSLLQEGTEAFF. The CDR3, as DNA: TGTGCCAGCAGCTTGTTACAGGAAGGGACTGAAGCTTTCTTT.

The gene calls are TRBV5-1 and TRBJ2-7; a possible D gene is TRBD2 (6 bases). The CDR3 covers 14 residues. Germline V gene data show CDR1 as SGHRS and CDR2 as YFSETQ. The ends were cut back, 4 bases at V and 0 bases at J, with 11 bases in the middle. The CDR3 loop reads CASSPGLRSYEQYF. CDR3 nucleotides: TGCGCCAGCAGCCCGGGACTCCGCTCCTACGAGCAGTACTTC.

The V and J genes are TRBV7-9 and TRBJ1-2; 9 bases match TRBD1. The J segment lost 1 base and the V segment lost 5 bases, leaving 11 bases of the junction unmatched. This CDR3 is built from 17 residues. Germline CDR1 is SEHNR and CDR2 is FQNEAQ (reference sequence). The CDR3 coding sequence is TGTGCCAGCAGCACCTCCCCCGGGACAGGGAATAACTATGGCTACACCTTC. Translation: CASSTSPGTGNNYGYTF. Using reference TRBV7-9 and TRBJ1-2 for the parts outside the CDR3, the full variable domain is DTGVSQNPRHKITKRGQNVTFRCDPISEHNRLYWYRQTLGQGPEFLTYFQNEAQLEKSRLLSDRFSAERPKGSFSTLEIQRTEQGDSAMYLCASSTSPGTGNNYGYTFGSGTRLTVV.

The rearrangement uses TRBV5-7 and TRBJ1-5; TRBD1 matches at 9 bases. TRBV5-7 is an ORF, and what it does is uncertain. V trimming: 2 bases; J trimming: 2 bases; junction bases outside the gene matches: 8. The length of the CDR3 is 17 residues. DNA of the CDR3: TGTGCCAGCAGCTTATTACAGGGGGCTCTGTGCAATCAGCCCCAGCATTTT. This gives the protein CASSLLQGALCNQPQHF.

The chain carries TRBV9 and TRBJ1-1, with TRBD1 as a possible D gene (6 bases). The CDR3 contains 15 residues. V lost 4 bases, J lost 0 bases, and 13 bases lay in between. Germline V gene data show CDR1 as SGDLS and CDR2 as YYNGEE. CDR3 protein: CASSPQGQMNTEAFF. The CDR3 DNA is TGTGCCAGCAGCCCTCAAGGACAGATGAACACTGAAGCTTTCTTT.

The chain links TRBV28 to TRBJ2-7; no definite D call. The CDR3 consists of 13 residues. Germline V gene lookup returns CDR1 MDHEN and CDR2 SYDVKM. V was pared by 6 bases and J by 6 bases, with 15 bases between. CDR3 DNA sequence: TGTGCCAGCAGCCGGATGCGGCTCGGCGAGCAGTACTTC. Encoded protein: CASSRMRLGEQYF.

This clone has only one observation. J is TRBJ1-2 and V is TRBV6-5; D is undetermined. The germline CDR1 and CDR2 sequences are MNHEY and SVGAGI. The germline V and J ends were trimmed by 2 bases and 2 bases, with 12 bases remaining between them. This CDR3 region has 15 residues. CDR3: CASSYKPTGNYGYTF. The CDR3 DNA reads TGTGCCAGCAGTTACAAACCGACGGGGAACTATGGCTACACCTTC.

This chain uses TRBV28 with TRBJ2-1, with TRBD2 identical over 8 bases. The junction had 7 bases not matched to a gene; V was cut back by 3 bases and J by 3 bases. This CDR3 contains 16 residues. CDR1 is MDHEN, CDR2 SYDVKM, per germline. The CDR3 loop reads CASSFNLAGFYNEQFF. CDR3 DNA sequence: TGTGCCAGCAGTTTCAACCTAGCGGGCTTCTACAATGAGCAGTTCTTC.

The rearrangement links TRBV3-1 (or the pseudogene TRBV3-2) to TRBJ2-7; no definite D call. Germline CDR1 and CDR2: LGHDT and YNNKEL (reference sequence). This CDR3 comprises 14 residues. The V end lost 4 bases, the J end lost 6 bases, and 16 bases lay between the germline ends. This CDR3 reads CASSPLLSTGEQYF. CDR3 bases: TGTGCCAGCAGCCCCCTACTTTCAACCGGCGAGCAGTACTTC.

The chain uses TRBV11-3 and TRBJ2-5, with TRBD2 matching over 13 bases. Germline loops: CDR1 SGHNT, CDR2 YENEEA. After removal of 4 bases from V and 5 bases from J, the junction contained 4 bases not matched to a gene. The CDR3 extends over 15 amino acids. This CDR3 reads CASSSGLAGVETQYF. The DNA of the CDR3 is TGTGCCAGCAGCTCCGGACTAGCGGGAGTTGAGACCCAGTACTTC. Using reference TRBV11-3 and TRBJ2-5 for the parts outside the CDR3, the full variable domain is EAGVVQSPRYKIIEKKQPVAFWCNPISGHNTLYWYLQNLGQGPELLIRYENEEAVDDSQLPKDRFSAERLKGVDSTLKIQPAELGDSAVYLCASSSGLAGVETQYFGPGTRLLVL.

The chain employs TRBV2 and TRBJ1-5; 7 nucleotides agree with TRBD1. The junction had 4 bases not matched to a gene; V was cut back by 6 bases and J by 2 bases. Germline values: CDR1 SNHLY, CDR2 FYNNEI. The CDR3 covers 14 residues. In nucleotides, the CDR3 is TGTGCCAGCAGCCCCGGACAGGGCAATCAGCCCCAGCATTTT. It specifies CASSPGQGNQPQHF.

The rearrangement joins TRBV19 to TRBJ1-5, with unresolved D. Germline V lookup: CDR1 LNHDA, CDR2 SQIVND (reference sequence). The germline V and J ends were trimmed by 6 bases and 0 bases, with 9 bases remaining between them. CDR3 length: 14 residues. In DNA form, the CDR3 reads TGTGCCAGTAGGAGTGGTCTTAGCAATCAGCCCCAGCATTTT. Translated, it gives CASRSGLSNQPQHF.

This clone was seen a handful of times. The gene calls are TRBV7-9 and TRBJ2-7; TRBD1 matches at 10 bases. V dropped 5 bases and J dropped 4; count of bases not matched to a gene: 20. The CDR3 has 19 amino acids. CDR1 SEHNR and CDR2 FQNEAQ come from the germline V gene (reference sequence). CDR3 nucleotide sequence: TGTGCCAGCAGCCTACCTCCGGGACAGGGGAGGGTTTGGGTTTACGAGCAGTACTTC. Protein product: CASSLPPGQGRVWVYEQYF.

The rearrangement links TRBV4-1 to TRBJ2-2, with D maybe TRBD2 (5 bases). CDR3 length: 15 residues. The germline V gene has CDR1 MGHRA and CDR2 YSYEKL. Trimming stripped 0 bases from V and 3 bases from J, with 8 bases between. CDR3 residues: CASSQDRTYTGELFF. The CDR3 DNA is TGCGCCAGCAGCCAAGATCGGACTTACACCGGGGAGCTGTTTTTT.

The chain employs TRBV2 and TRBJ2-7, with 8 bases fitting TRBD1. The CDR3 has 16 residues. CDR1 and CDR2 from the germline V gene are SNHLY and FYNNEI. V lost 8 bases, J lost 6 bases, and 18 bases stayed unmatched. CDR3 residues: CASVRTGSPIQGEQYF. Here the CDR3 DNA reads TGTGCCAGCGTAAGGACAGGGTCGCCCATACAGGGCGAGCAGTACTTC.

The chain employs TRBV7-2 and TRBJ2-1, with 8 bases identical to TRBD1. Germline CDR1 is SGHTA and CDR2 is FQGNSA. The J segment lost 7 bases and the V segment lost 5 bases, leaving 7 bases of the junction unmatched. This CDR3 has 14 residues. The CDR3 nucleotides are TGTGCCAGCAGCACTCGGACAGGGCCGAATGAGCAGTTCTTC. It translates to CASSTRTGPNEQFF.

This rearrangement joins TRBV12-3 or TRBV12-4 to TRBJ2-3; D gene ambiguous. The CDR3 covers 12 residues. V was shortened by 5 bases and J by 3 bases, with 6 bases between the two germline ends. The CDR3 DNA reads TGTGCCAGCAGTCGAGAAACAGATACGCAGTATTTT. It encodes CASSRETDTQYF.

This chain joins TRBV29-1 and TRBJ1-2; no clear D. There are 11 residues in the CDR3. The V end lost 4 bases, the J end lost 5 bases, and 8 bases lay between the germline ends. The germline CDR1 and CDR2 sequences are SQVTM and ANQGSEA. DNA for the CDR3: TGCAGCGTTGTAGCGGAATATGGCTACACCTTC. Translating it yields CSVVAEYGYTF.

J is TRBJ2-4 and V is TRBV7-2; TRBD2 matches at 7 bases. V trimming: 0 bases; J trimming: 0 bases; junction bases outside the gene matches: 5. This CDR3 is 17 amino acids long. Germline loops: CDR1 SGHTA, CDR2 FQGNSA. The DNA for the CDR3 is TGTGCCAGCAGCTTAGCGCCGCGGGAGCTAGCCAAAAACATTCAGTACTTC. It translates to CASSLAPRELAKNIQYF.

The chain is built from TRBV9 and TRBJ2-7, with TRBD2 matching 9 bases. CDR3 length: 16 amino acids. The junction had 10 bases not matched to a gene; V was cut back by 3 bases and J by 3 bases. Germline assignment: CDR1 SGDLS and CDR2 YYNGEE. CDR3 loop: CASSATGTSSLYEQYF. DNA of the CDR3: TGTGCCAGCAGCGCGACCGGGACTAGCAGTCTCTACGAGCAGTACTTC.

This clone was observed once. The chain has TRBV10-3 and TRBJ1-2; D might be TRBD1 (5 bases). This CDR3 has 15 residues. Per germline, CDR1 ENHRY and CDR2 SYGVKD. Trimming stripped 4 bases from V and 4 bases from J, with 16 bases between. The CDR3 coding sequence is TGTGCCATCAGTGGGGGAACAGGTGGCGGCTATGGCTACACCTTC. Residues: CAISGGTGGGYGYTF.

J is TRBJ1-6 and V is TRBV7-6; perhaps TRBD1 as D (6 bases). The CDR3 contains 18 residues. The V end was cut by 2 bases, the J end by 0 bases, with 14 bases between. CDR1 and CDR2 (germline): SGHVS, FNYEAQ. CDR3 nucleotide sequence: TGTGCCAGCAGCTTATCTTCTAGGGGGAGCTCCTATAATTCACCCCTCCACTTT. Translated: CASSLSSRGSSYNSPLHF.

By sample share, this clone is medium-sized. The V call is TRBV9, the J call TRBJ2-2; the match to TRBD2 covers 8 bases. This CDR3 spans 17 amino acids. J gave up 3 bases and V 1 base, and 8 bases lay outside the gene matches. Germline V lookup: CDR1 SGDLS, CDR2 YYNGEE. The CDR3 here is CASSVLAGGFDTGELFF. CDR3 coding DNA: TGTGCCAGCAGCGTACTAGCGGGTGGGTTTGACACCGGGGAGCTGTTTTTT.

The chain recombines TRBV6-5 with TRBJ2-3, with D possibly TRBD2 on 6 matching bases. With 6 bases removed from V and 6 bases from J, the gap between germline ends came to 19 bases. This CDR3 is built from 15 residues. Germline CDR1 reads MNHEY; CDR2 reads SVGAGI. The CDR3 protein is CASRGWRRVWDTQYF. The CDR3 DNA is TGTGCCAGCAGGGGGTGGCGGAGGGTGTGGGATACGCAGTATTTT.